This T cell receptor (beta chain) is from a study of T cells in Graves' hyperthyroidism and ophthalmopathy. In its sample, this clonotype was seen many times. The CDR3 extends over 13 amino acids. Trimming took off 5 bases at V and 3 bases at J, with 8 bases between the two ends. The investigators amplified TCR beta CDR3 regions from RNA transcripts. Using the HTBI primer set, a first-round RT-PCR was run on the TCR CDR3. From the multiplex PCR reads, TCRdb called clonotypes with MiXCR, one entry per CDR3 protein. The sample includes 300,000 to 450,000 distinct CDR3 sequences, about 14% seen only once; the top ten take approximately 11%.

The sample taken for sequencing was blood. The source is an older woman with Graves' hyperthyroidism. The V and J genes are TRBV12-3 or TRBV12-4 and TRBJ1-5; tentative D call: TRBD1 (5 bases). The CDR3 DNA reads as TGTGCCAGCAGTAGACAGAACAATCAGCCCCAGCATTTT. Residues: CASSRQNNQPQHF.